The 25 T cell receptor beta chains reported below all come from one sample, sequenced in a study of blood T cell repertoires in COVID-19. TCRdb's copy holds only in-frame clones and misses some; the assay was immunoSEQ multiplex PCR. Among 200,000 to 300,000 clones, approximately 91% were seen once, and the ten largest hold under 3%. Material: peripheral blood. These receptors were taken from a person aged 18 to 30 with COVID-19, enrolled during active disease.

With regard to this clone: The same CDR3 arises from other DNA sequences in this sample as well. The chain uses TRBV27 and TRBJ1-4, with a tentative D call TRBD1 (5 bases). There are 14 residues in the CDR3. CDR1 and CDR2 from the germline V gene are MNHEY and SMNVEV (reference sequence). Trimming cost V 5 bases and J 8 bases, with 15 bases left between them. For the CDR3, the DNA is TGTGCCAGCAGTCTAGGCGGGGGTAGGGAAAAACTGTTTTTT. Its translation: CASSLGGGREKLFF.

The chain employs TRBV4-1 and TRBJ2-7; TRBD2 matches 8 bases. CDR1 is MGHRA, CDR2 YSYEKL, per germline. V lost 0 bases, J lost 3 bases, and 4 bases stayed unmatched. The CDR3 spans 15 residues. CDR3 sequence reads: CASSQDEAGDYEQYF. In DNA, the CDR3 is TGCGCCAGCAGCCAAGATGAAGCGGGGGACTACGAGCAGTACTTC.

V usage is TRBV28 and J usage is TRBJ2-7; weak D call: TRBD2 (5 bases). CDR3 length: 13 residues. Germline V lookup: CDR1 MDHEN, CDR2 SYDVKM. V lost 6 bases and J 0 bases, leaving 9 bases between the germline ends. The CDR3 DNA follows: TGTGCCAGCAGGGCGGGCAGCTCCTACGAGCAGTACTTC. This gives the protein CASRAGSSYEQYF. The variable domain in full, with the rest retrieved from reference TRBV28 and TRBJ2-7, is DVKVTQSSRYLVKRTGEKVFLECVQDMDHENMFWYRQDPGLGLRLIYFSYDVKMKEKGDIPEGYSVSREKKERFSLILESASTNQTSMYLCASRAGSSYEQYFGPGTRLTVT.

V usage is TRBV7-2 and J usage is TRBJ1-1; a weak D match, TRBD1 (6 bases). Looked up from germline, CDR1 is SGHTA and CDR2 is FQGNSA. V dropped 5 bases and J dropped 2 bases, with 12 bases sitting between them. This CDR3 is built from 14 residues. CDR3 sequence: CASSPYRVNTEAFF. DNA for the CDR3: TGTGCCAGCAGCCCATACAGGGTCAACACTGAAGCTTTCTTT.

V gene TRBV14 combines with J gene TRBJ2-7; tentative D call: TRBD2 (6 bases). The CDR3 has 14 residues. Germline V lookup: CDR1 SGHDN, CDR2 FVKESK. The V end was cut by 0 bases, the J end by 1 base, with 7 bases between. The CDR3 spells CASSQDRGSYEQYF. The CDR3 DNA reads TGTGCCAGCAGCCAAGACCGGGGGTCCTACGAGCAGTACTTC.

Remarks on this clone: Other DNA sequences of this sample code for an identical CDR3. The rearrangement joins TRBV5-1 to TRBJ2-7; weak D call: TRBD2 (6 bases). The germline CDR1 and CDR2 sequences are SGHRS and YFSETQ. The V end was cut by 2 bases, the J end by 0 bases, with 12 bases between. The CDR3 length is 15 residues. CDR3 bases: TGCGCCAGCAGCTTAGCGGGCGGTAGCTCCTACGAGCAGTACTTC. Encoded protein: CASSLAGGSSYEQYF.

The CDR3 sequence is CASSQGLAGNNEQFF. The CDR3 nucleotides read TGTGCCAGCAGCCAAGGGCTAGCGGGGAACAATGAGCAGTTCTTC. The chain uses TRBV3-1 (or the pseudogene TRBV3-2) and TRBJ2-1; 9 positions agree with TRBD2. This CDR3 contains 15 residues. The J segment lost 5 bases and the V segment lost 1 base, leaving 3 bases of the junction unmatched. CDR1 and CDR2 from the germline V gene are LGHDT and YNNKEL (reference sequence).

The rearrangement uses TRBV7-9 and TRBJ2-7; 7 bases align to TRBD1. The CDR3 has 15 amino acids. After removal of 5 bases from V and 4 bases from J, the junction contained 11 bases not matched to a gene. Germline values: CDR1 SEHNR, CDR2 FQNEAQ (reference sequence). The CDR3 loop is CASSPPKTGHYEQYF. DNA of the CDR3: TGTGCCAGCAGCCCCCCCAAGACAGGGCATTACGAGCAGTACTTC. The entire variable domain, with the rest obtained from reference TRBV7-9 and TRBJ2-7, is as follows: DTGVSQNPRHKITKRGQNVTFRCDPISEHNRLYWYRQTLGQGPEFLTYFQNEAQLEKSRLLSDRFSAERPKGSFSTLEIQRTEQGDSAMYLCASSPPKTGHYEQYFGPGTRLTVT.

The chain recombines TRBV4-1 with TRBJ2-7; 11 bases agree with TRBD1. The junction had 1 base not matched to a gene; V was cut back by 1 base and J by 2 bases. Germline V gene sequence: CDR1 MGHRA, CDR2 YSYEKL. The CDR3 extends over 15 amino acids. As DNA, the CDR3 is TGCGCCAGCAGCCAAGTGGGACAGGGGGCCTACGAGCAGTACTTC. This codes for CASSQVGQGAYEQYF.

This chain links TRBV10-2 with TRBJ2-2; 8 nucleotides line up with TRBD2. Germline V gene sequence: CDR1 WSHSY, CDR2 SAAADI. CDR3 length equals 15 residues. The J segment lost 6 bases and the V segment lost 5 bases, leaving 8 bases of the junction unmatched. The CDR3: CASSQREGLAGELFF. DNA of the CDR3: TGCGCCAGCAGTCAACGGGAGGGGTTAGCCGGGGAGCTGTTTTTT.

V gene TRBV3-1 (or the pseudogene TRBV3-2) combines with J gene TRBJ2-7; 8 bases map to TRBD1. Trimming removed 5 bases from V and 3 bases from J; junction bases left unmatched: 6. The germline V gene has CDR1 LGHDT and CDR2 YNNKEL (reference sequence). The length of the CDR3 is 14 residues. The CDR3 nucleotides read TGTGCCAGCAGCGTTTCCGGACAGGGCTACGAGCAGTACTTC. This encodes CASSVSGQGYEQYF.

The genes are TRBV4-3 and TRBJ2-1; 14 nucleotides agree with TRBD2. Germline V CDR1 and CDR2: LGHNA, YSLEER. V shed 3 bases, J shed 4 bases, and the junction held 8 bases outside the gene matches. The CDR3 spans 18 residues. CDR3 sequence (DNA): TGCGCCAGCAGCCAGTACGGGACTAGCGGGAGTAGGTACAATGAGCAGTTCTTC. Its translation: CASSQYGTSGSRYNEQFF.

The V gene is TRBV9, the J gene TRBJ2-2; D unclear. Trimming cost V 1 base and J 6 bases, with 16 bases left between them. Germline assignment: CDR1 SGDLS and CDR2 YYNGEE. The CDR3 length is 16 residues. As DNA, the CDR3 is TGTGCCAGCAGCGTATTATCCGGGTCAATGGCCGGGGAGCTGTTTTTT. It yields the protein CASSVLSGSMAGELFF. The complete variable domain, with remaining parts taken from reference TRBV9 and TRBJ2-2, reads DSGVTQTPKHLITATGQRVTLRCSPRSGDLSVYWYQQSLDQGLQFLIQYYNGEERAKGNILERFSAQQFPDLHSELNLSSLELGDSALYFCASSVLSGSMAGELFFGEGSRLTVL.

The V and J genes are TRBV6-5 and TRBJ2-7; 10 bases align to TRBD2. V gave up 4 bases and J gave up 7 bases; unmatched junction bases: 4. CDR1 and CDR2 from the germline V gene are MNHEY and SVGAGI. The CDR3 sequence is 13 residues long. In DNA, the CDR3 is TGTGCCAGCAGTTTGCTAGCGGGAGAGGAGCAGTACTTC. Translating it yields CASSLLAGEEQYF.

The chain uses TRBV10-3 and TRBJ2-1, with 9 positions matching TRBD2. The CDR3 covers 18 residues. Germline CDR1 and CDR2: ENHRY and SYGVKD. V gave up 4 bases and J gave up 0 bases; unmatched junction bases: 10. CDR3 nucleotides: TGTGCCATCAGTGGAGCTAGCGGGGTCCTGAGCTCCTACAATGAGCAGTTCTTC. Amino acids: CAISGASGVLSSYNEQFF.

The chain recombines TRBV7-9 with TRBJ2-1; weak D call: TRBD1 (6 bases). The CDR3 contains 15 residues. V lost 3 bases to trimming and J lost 0 bases, with 9 bases between them. CDR1 is SEHNR and CDR2 is FQNEAQ in the germline V gene (reference sequence). The CDR3 spells CASSFGQPSYNEQFF. The CDR3, as DNA: TGTGCCAGCAGCTTCGGACAGCCCTCCTACAATGAGCAGTTCTTC. The full variable domain, its missing parts supplied by reference TRBV7-9 and TRBJ2-1, is DTGVSQNPRHKITKRGQNVTFRCDPISEHNRLYWYRQTLGQGPEFLTYFQNEAQLEKSRLLSDRFSAERPKGSFSTLEIQRTEQGDSAMYLCASSFGQPSYNEQFFGPGTRLTVL.

This chain joins TRBV9 and TRBJ2-5, with 9 positions matching TRBD1. The length of the CDR3 is 15 residues. Trimming took 3 bases from V and 4 from J; bases not matched to a gene: 7. CDR1 and CDR2 from the germline V gene are SGDLS and YYNGEE. CDR3 region: CASSASTGGGETQYF. The CDR3 DNA sequence: TGTGCCAGCAGCGCGTCGACAGGGGGTGGAGAGACCCAGTACTTC.

The rearrangement links TRBV28 to TRBJ2-2; TRBD2 agrees at 7 bases. The CDR3 is 15 amino acids. V lost 8 bases to trimming and J lost 6 bases; unmatched junction nucleotides: 12. CDR1 MDHEN and CDR2 SYDVKM come from the germline V gene. In DNA form, the CDR3 reads TGTGCCAGCCGTAACTCGGGAGGAGGGGCCGGGGAGCTGTTTTTT. It specifies CASRNSGGGAGELFF.

The chain uses TRBV7-8 and TRBJ2-2; D uncertain. Germline V gene data show CDR1 as SGHVS and CDR2 as FQNEAQ. There are 16 residues in the CDR3. The V end lost 0 bases, the J end lost 1 base, and 9 bases lay between the germline ends. CDR3 sequence reads: CASSLARYGNTGELFF. The CDR3 nucleotides read TGTGCCAGCAGCTTAGCGCGTTACGGGAACACCGGGGAGCTGTTTTTT.

The chain combines TRBV28 with TRBJ2-3; no definite D call. This CDR3 region has 16 residues. CDR1 MDHEN and CDR2 SYDVKM come from the germline V gene. V was shortened by 4 bases and J by 2 bases, with 16 bases between the two germline ends. For the CDR3, the DNA is TGTGCCAGCAGTTCCCTCCTGAACCGCGCCACAGATACGCAGTATTTT. This gives the protein CASSSLLNRATDTQYF.

The J gene is TRBJ1-3, the V gene TRBV9; D not resolved. The germline V gene has CDR1 SGDLS and CDR2 YYNGEE. V was shortened by 5 bases and J by 0 bases, with 12 bases between the two germline ends. The CDR3 loop spans 15 amino acids. The CDR3 DNA reads TGTGCCAGCAGTCTAGACGGAAACTCTGGAAACACCATATATTTT. This translates into CASSLDGNSGNTIYF.

This sequence joins TRBV29-1 and TRBJ1-2; 10 positions match TRBD1. Trimming removed 4 bases from V and 7 bases from J; junction bases left unmatched: 6. This CDR3 is built from 13 residues. In germline, CDR1 is SQVTM, CDR2 ANQGSEA. As DNA, the CDR3 is TGCAGCGTTGGACCGACAGGGGGCTCTGGCTACACCTTC. Translated: CSVGPTGGSGYTF.

The rearrangement joins TRBV4-1 to TRBJ1-2; D unresolved. Germline CDR1 MGHRA, CDR2 YSYEKL. This CDR3 contains 13 residues. Between the trimmed V and J ends, which lost 1 base and 4 bases, there was a span of 7 bases. The CDR3 loop reads CASSQVYRYGYTF. The DNA of the CDR3 is TGCGCCAGCAGCCAAGTATATCGCTATGGCTACACCTTC.

This clone was detected only a few times. The gene calls are TRBV3-1 (or the pseudogene TRBV3-2) and TRBJ1-6, with D possibly TRBD1 on 5 matching bases. Between the trimmed V and J ends, which lost 8 bases and 7 bases, there was a span of 12 bases. The CDR3 totals 13 residues. CDR1 is LGHDT and CDR2 is YNNKEL in the germline V gene (reference sequence). The CDR3 nucleotides read TGTGCCAGCCGTTTGCAGGGCAATTCACCCCTCCACTTT. Its protein product is CASRLQGNSPLHF.

The V gene is TRBV27, the J gene TRBJ2-3, with D uncertain. Germline values: CDR1 MNHEY, CDR2 SMNVEV (reference sequence). Trimming removed 7 bases at V and 13 bases at J, with 15 bases between. This CDR3 is built from 11 residues. The CDR3 here is CASTGSSQKYF. The CDR3 DNA reads as TGTGCCAGCACCGGGTCCTCCCAGAAGTATTTT.